The clone carrying this T cell receptor beta chain was found once. Antigen specificity is unknown. The PCR made use of 60 Vbeta and 13 Jbeta primers. Generated by immunoSEQ multiplex PCR, the TCRdb table keeps only in-frame clones and is missing some. This sample yields approximately 44,000 clones, of which approximately 84% are seen a single time; approximately 3% belongs to the top ten. These data are taken from a study of cytomegalovirus exposure and HLA in healthy donors. Study outcomes and limitations: Links to common viral pathogens appeared, in a later analysis, for several of the most significant clusters.

Sequenced: PBMCs. The sequence derives from a man aged 45-65 years in good health and CMV-seronegative.

CDR3 sequence: CASIRTGNTEAFF. The CDR3 DNA sequence: TGTGCCAGCATCCGGACAGGGAACACTGAAGCTTTCTTT. V and J are TRBV2 and TRBJ1-1; 7 bases fit TRBD1. The germline CDR1 and CDR2 sequences are SNHLY and FYNNEI. V shed 7 bases, J shed 1 base, and the junction held 3 bases outside the gene matches. This CDR3 has 13 residues.